This section outlines one TCR beta chain sequence together with its context. This record belongs to a study of blood T cell repertoires in COVID-19. The overall study: T cells, B-cell-depleted T cells, or PBMCs supplied cDNA or gDNA.

Trimming cost V 6 bases and J 4 bases; bases outside gene matches: 11. Germline V gene data show CDR1 as KGHSH and CDR2 as LQKENI. The CDR3 is 15 amino acids. The repertoire was sequenced with immunoSEQ multiplex PCR; TCRdb's copy has only in-frame clones and lacks some. Among roughly 180,000 clones listed, 80% to 90% were seen once. The chain uses TRBV18 and TRBJ1-2, with 7 bases identical to TRBD1. Sequencing was carried out using peripheral blood. The receptor was isolated from a man aged 60 to 75 with acute or convalescent COVID-19. In DNA, the CDR3 is TGTGCCAGCTCGCGAATCACAGGGGATAGCTATGGCTACACCTTC. Protein: CASSRITGDSYGYTF. Based on the CDR3 plus reference TRBV18 and TRBJ1-2, the full variable domain is NAGVMQNPRHLVRRRGQEARLRCSPMKGHSHVYWYRQLPEEGLKFMVYLQKENIIDESGMPKERFSAEFPKEGPSILRIQQVVRGDSAAYFCASSRITGDSYGYTFGSGTRLTVV.